The rows below give T cell receptor beta chains drawn from one sample of a study of PD-L1 blockade in urothelial cancer. The repertoire was sequenced with immunoSEQ multiplex PCR; TCRdb's copy has only in-frame clones and lacks some. Seen here are fewer than 50,000 clones, about 86% observed once, and the top ten hold over 20%. The specimen comprised PBMCs, sampled around atezolizumab (anti-PD-L1) treatment. These TCRs come from a man in his fifties or sixties with urothelial cancer. Both conserved end residues are part of each CDR3. The D gene is left open where the match is weak. Clone size is shown for a subset of rows, as once, few, many or a class of expanded clone.

cdr3_nt cdr3_aa j_call clone_size d_call v_call
TGCAGCGCCAAACTAGGACAGGGGCCCTACTATGGCTACACCTTC CSAKLGQGPYYGYTF TRBJ1-2 - TRBD1 TRBV29-1
TGTGCCAGTAGGGGGGAAATAAGACAGGGGGCGCGCGGCGAGCAGTACTTC CASRGEIRQGARGEQYF TRBJ2-7 - TRBD1 TRBV19
TGTGCCAGCAGCTTGATCATGTGGGGGCGTTACGAGCAGTACTTC CASSLIMWGRYEQYF TRBJ2-7 - - TRBV5-8
TGTGCCAGCAGGGTTATCCGGGACTCTCTCACAGATACGCAGTATTTT CASRVIRDSLTDTQYF TRBJ2-3 - - TRBV7-2
TGTGCCAGCAGCCCCAGGGGGTTCGATGGCACTGAAGCTTTCTTT CASSPRGFDGTEAFF TRBJ1-1 few TRBD1 TRBV14
TGTGCCAGCAGTGGGGGGCGTAATGAAAAACTGTTTTTT CASSGGRNEKLFF TRBJ1-4 - - TRBV6-1
TGTGCCAGCAGCCAAGATTATAGCCATGGCTACACCTTC CASSQDYSHGYTF TRBJ1-2 - - TRBV14
TGTGCCAGCAGCGAGTGGGGCAAAAACACTGAAGCTTTCTTT CASSEWGKNTEAFF TRBJ1-1 - - TRBV7-2
TGTGCCAGCACCATGTATGGGAGAGACAATGAGCAGTTCTTC CASTMYGRDNEQFF TRBJ2-1 - - TRBV14
TGTGCCAGAGTTAGGGGAAACACTAATGAAAAACTGTTTTTT CARVRGNTNEKLFF TRBJ1-4 - - TRBV6-6
TGTGCCAGCTCCCTTCCGCGGTCGGGGACAGCCGAGCCGAACACTGAAGCTTTCTTT CASSLPRSGTAEPNTEAFF TRBJ1-1 - TRBD1 TRBV18
TGTGCCAGTAGTATACCCTCCGGGACAGGGAGCGGCTACACCTTC CASSIPSGTGSGYTF TRBJ1-2 - TRBD1 TRBV19
TGTGCCAGCAGTGGAGGGGGCAGACGAGATGAAAAACTGTTTTTT CASSGGGRRDEKLFF TRBJ1-4 - TRBD1 TRBV6-1
TGTGCCAGCAGCTTAGCTATGTCGCCCGGTGGCTACACCTTC CASSLAMSPGGYTF TRBJ1-2 - - TRBV7-2
TGTGCCAGTAGTACAATAACGGGAGGGTACGAGCAGTACTTC CASSTITGGYEQYF TRBJ2-7 - TRBD2 TRBV19
TGCGCCAGCAGTTCCAGGACAGGGGGGCTATACGAGCAGTACTTC CASSSRTGGLYEQYF TRBJ2-7 - TRBD1 TRBV10-1
TGTGCCAGCAGCTTGGTACAGAACTATGGCTACACCTTC CASSLVQNYGYTF TRBJ1-2 - - TRBV5-8
TGTGCCAGCAGCCCCGGGACAGGGTATCAGCCCCAGCATTTT CASSPGTGYQPQHF TRBJ1-5 - TRBD1 TRBV27
TGTGCCAGCGCCCGCAGCGGAATAAACTACGAGCAGTACTTC CASARSGINYEQYF TRBJ2-7 - - TRBV9
TGTGCCAGCAGTGAATTTAAGGGACAGGGTCGCGGAGAGACCCAGTACTTC CASSEFKGQGRGETQYF TRBJ2-5 - TRBD1 TRBV6-1
TGTGCCAGTAGTATTAGAGGGTTCGGGCAGCCCCAGCATTTT CASSIRGFGQPQHF TRBJ1-5 few - TRBV19
TGTGCCAGCAGCGTAGGGGTTAGCGGGAGCGGCGAGCAGTACTTC CASSVGVSGSGEQYF TRBJ2-7 - TRBD2 TRBV9
TGTGCCAGCAGCCTGACTAGCGGGAGAAACAATGAGCAGTTCTTC CASSLTSGRNNEQFF TRBJ2-1 - TRBD2 TRBV5-5
TGTGCCAGCGGACGGGACAGGGGTAGGACTGAAGCTTTCTTT CASGRDRGRTEAFF TRBJ1-1 - TRBD1 TRBV2
TGTGCCAGCAGTTTAGAGGGACAGGGGTATTCACCCCTCCACTTT CASSLEGQGYSPLHF TRBJ1-6 few TRBD1 TRBV27
TGTGCCAGCAGCCCAGAGGTAGCGGGGGGGCCCTACGAGCAGTACTTC CASSPEVAGGPYEQYF TRBJ2-7 - TRBD2 TRBV4-2
TGTGCCAGCAGCGCCTCGACAGGGGGAACCTATGGCTACACCTTC CASSASTGGTYGYTF TRBJ1-2 - TRBD1 TRBV7-2
TGTGCCAGCAGGGGACAGGGCCCTGGAAACACCATATATTTT CASRGQGPGNTIYF TRBJ1-3 - TRBD1 TRBV28
TGCGCCAGCAGCTTTCATAGACAGGGCGGCACTGAAGCTTTCTTT CASSFHRQGGTEAFF TRBJ1-1 - TRBD1 TRBV5-1
TGTGCCAGCAGCCAAGAAAGGACAGGGGGCTACGAGCAGTACTTC CASSQERTGGYEQYF TRBJ2-7 - TRBD1 TRBV14
TGCGCCAGCAGCTTGGCCGTAGGGACAGGGACCTACGAGCAGTACTTC CASSLAVGTGTYEQYF TRBJ2-7 - TRBD1 TRBV5-1
TGTGCCATCAGTGAGGGGACAGGGCCCCAGTACTTC CAISEGTGPQYF TRBJ2-5 - TRBD1 TRBV10-3
TGCGCCAGCAGCTTGGGGGACAGAATGAACACTGAAGCTTTCTTT CASSLGDRMNTEAFF TRBJ1-1 - TRBD1 TRBV5-1
TGTGCCAGCAGTAGTAGCGGCAATGAGCAGTTCTTC CASSSSGNEQFF TRBJ2-1 - - TRBV11-2
TGTGCCAGCAGCTCCCAGGGGACAGGGGGCAAATCGGCTTTCTTT CASSSQGTGGKSAFF TRBJ1-1 - TRBD1 TRBV7-2
TGCAGCGCGTATAAGGGGGGGCCAACTGAAGCTTTCTTT CSAYKGGPTEAFF TRBJ1-1 - - TRBV29-1
TGTGCCAGCAGTGAAAAGGGACAGGGAGTTTCACCCCTCCACTTT CASSEKGQGVSPLHF TRBJ1-6 - TRBD1 TRBV2
TGTGCCAGCAGCTCTAGCGGGAGAAGAACCGGGGAGCTGTTTTTT CASSSSGRRTGELFF TRBJ2-2 - TRBD2 TRBV7-9
TGCAGCGTTGTACAGAACACAGATACGCAGTATTTT CSVVQNTDTQYF TRBJ2-3 - - TRBV29-1
TGCGCCAGCAGCCCCGGTATGATGGGGGCGGCCGTAGGAGAGACCCAGTACTTC CASSPGMMGAAVGETQYF TRBJ2-5 few - TRBV5-1
TGTGCCAGCAGCAACTCCTCGTCGGGGGGTGACAATGAGCAGTTCTTC CASSNSSSGGDNEQFF TRBJ2-1 - - TRBV21-1
TGCAGCGTACTACCCGGGACTCTAGGAGATACGCAGTATTTT CSVLPGTLGDTQYF TRBJ2-3 - - TRBV29-1
TGTGCCAGCAGCAAACAGGGTACTGGCTACACCTTC CASSKQGTGYTF TRBJ1-2 - - TRBV7-9
TGTGCCAGCAGACGACTAGCGGGAGGACGAAATGAGCAGTTCTTC CASRRLAGGRNEQFF TRBJ2-1 - TRBD2 TRBV6-5
TGCGCCAGCAGCCCCCCCCGGTTGCGCACAGATACGCAGTATTTT CASSPPRLRTDTQYF TRBJ2-3 - - TRBV5-1
TGTGCCAGTAGTATAAGGGGTGCGTCCCCCTACGAGCAGTACTTC CASSIRGASPYEQYF TRBJ2-7 - - TRBV19
TGTGCCAGCAGTTTCCTGGGGGGGGGCCCACCAGATACGCAGTATTTT CASSFLGGGPPDTQYF TRBJ2-3 - - TRBV9
TGTGCTAGTGGTCTGACAGGTTTTTATACGCAGTATTTT CASGLTGFYTQYF TRBJ2-3 - - TRBV12-5
TGCGCCAGCAGGGGGACAAACGCGAACACCGGGGAGCTGTTTTTT CASRGTNANTGELFF TRBJ2-2 - - TRBV10-2
TGTGCCAGCAGCTTAGTAGGAGGGGGCTACACCTTC CASSLVGGGYTF TRBJ1-2 - - TRBV7-2
TGCGCCAGCAGTGAGGGACAGGGAGCCAAAAACATTCAGTACTTC CASSEGQGAKNIQYF TRBJ2-4 - TRBD1 TRBV10-1
TGCGCCAGCAGCTCGACAGGGGGTAGTTTAGACTACACCTTC CASSSTGGSLDYTF TRBJ1-2 - TRBD1 TRBV5-1